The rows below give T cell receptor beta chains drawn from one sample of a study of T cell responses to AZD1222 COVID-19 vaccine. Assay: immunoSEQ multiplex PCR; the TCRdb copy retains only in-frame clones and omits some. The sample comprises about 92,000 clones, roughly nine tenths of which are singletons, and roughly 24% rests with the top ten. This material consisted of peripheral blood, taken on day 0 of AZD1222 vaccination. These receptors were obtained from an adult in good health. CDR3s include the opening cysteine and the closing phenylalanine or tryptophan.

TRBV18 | CASSRGTSGLDGYTF
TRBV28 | CASSLKSREQYF
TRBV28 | CASSLAPFRGGTDTQYF
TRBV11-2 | CASSWGAGELFF
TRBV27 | CASSTPGQYNSPLHF
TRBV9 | CASSVAQGAYNEQFF
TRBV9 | CASSPQTSLQYF
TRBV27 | CASSFNPYEQYF
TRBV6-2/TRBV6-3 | CASSYPGQGGFETQYF
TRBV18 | CASSPIQGNGELFF
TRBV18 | CASSPGWTSGIPDTQYF
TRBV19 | CASSPTQGTNSPLHF
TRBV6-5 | CASTGGNTQYF
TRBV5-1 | CASSNRGAPYEQYF
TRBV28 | CASSLVHVGSGYGYTF
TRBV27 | CASSSSGHSNQPQHF
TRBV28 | CASSQLAGLSGANVLTF
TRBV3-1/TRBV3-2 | CASSQNRGFTGELFF
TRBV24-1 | CATSDYGTGSQDTQYF
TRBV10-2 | CASSESYEQYF
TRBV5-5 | CASSWQEGHGYTF
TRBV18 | CASSPSGLAGGTDTQYF